Detailed here is one T cell receptor (beta chain). Antigen specificity is unknown. This sample is part of a study of metastatic and nonmetastatic thyroid tumors. Study in general: The authors compared repertoires across blood and tumor or nodule tissue from malignant and benign thyroid patients. General study points: Benign nodules were reported to have significantly lower TCR beta diversity than malignant thyroid tumors, in blood and tumor.

In the source study's methods: Between-group CDR3 differences, defined by clinicopathological status, yielded a distant-metastasis classifier for papillary thyroid cancer. Using MiXCR, TCRdb reanalyzed the PCR reads. The V and J calls, along with clone size, are taken from TCRdb and not from the paper's own processing. The profile shows about 14,000 clones, more than 20% of them singletons. Before thyroid surgery, none of the patients had received any treatment. The CDR3 sequence is 14 residues long. V lost 10 bases and J lost 5; bases outside the gene matches: 9. Sequencing was done on a sample of blood. The clonotype comes from a female donor with papillary thyroid cancer or a benign thyroid nodule (not recorded which). Some clones in this sample may be carry-over from other donors' samples. The chain carries TRBV12-3 or TRBV12-4 and TRBJ2-5; 11 nucleotides align to TRBD2. CDR3 sequence: CAIALAGGIETQYF. As DNA, the CDR3 is TGTGCCATCGCTCTAGCGGGAGGAATTGAGACCCAGTACTTC.